This T cell receptor (beta chain) was recorded in a study of regulatory T cells in long-lasting Graves disease. Study details: For under 3 months, newly diagnosed Graves' patients had been taking antithyroid drugs.

Building of the TCR beta libraries involved iRepertoire HTBI primers and Arm-PCR of CDR3 regions. Via MiXCR, TCRdb re-called the multiplex PCR reads, giving one row per CDR3 protein. The data show roughly 520,000 distinct CDR3 sequences, around 12% seen once. The CDR3 runs to 13 residues. V was trimmed by 1 base and J by 5 bases, leaving 11 bases between them. The germline CDR1 and CDR2 sequences are DFQATT and SNEGSKA (reference sequence). Study outcomes and limitations: It is possible that accuracy was reduced by the small size of the sample. Persistent Graves' patients showed reduced TCR diversity versus newly diagnosed patients.

On this clonotype itself: Its specificity is not known.

Indicated time point: newly diagnosed GD, antithyroid drugs for less than 3 months. The TCR library was made from RNA that had been extracted from PBMCs in TRIzol. The same data also went into a second study, on T cells in Graves' hyperthyroidism and ophthalmopathy. That work adds: Graves' hyperthyroidism was deemed stable absent ophthalmopathy progression within 18 months.

The starting material was peripheral blood mononuclear cells (PBMCs), obtained at new diagnosis, from a patient treated with antithyroid drugs. This TCR was sampled from a woman between 25 and 40 years old with Graves disease. The chain links TRBV20-1 to TRBJ2-5; D perhaps matches TRBD2 (5 bases). CDR3 coding DNA: TGCAGTGCTAGAGTTGGGGAGCGGGAGACCCAGTACTTC. It translates to CSARVGERETQYF.